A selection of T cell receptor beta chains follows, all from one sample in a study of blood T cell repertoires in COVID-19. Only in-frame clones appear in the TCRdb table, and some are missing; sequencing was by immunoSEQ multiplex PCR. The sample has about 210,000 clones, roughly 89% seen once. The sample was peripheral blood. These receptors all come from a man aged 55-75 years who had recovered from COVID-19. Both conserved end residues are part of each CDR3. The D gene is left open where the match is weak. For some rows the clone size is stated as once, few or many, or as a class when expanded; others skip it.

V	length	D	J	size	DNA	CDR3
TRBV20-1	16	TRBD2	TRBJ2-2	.	TGCAGTGCTAGTACTAGCGGGAGGGTTTGGACCGGGGAGCTGTTTTTT	CSASTSGRVWTGELFF
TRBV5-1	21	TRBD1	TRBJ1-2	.	TGCGCCAGCAGCCAGGGGTCCTCACGGACAGGCCTAATAAACTGGCAATATGGCTACACCTTC	CASSQGSSRTGLINWQYGYTF
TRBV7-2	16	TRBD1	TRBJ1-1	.	TGTGCCAGCAGCTTAGTATCCGGGACAGGGGGCACTGAAGCTTTCTTT	CASSLVSGTGGTEAFF
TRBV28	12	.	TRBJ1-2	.	TGTGCCAGCATACGGGCGGGGCAGGGCTACACCTTC	CASIRAGQGYTF
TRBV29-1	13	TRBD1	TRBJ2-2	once	TGCAGCTCCCGGACGGGGACAGCCGGGGAGCTGTTTTTT	CSSRTGTAGELFF
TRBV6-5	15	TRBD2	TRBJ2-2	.	TGTGCCAGCAGCCGGACTAGCGGGGGAAACGGGGAGCTGTTTTTT	CASSRTSGGNGELFF
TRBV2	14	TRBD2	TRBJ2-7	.	TGTGCCAGCAGTGCTCTAGCGGTTACCTACGAGCAGTACTTC	CASSALAVTYEQYF
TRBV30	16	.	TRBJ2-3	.	TGTGCCTGGAGTGTACTAAACTCCTATAGCACAGATACGCAGTATTTT	CAWSVLNSYSTDTQYF
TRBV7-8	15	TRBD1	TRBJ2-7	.	TGTGCCAGCAGCTTGGGACAGGGTGGAACTAGCGAGCAGTACTTC	CASSLGQGGTSEQYF
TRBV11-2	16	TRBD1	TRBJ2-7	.	TGTGCCAGCAGCTTAGTCTCAGGACAGGCCGGCTACGAGCAGTACTTC	CASSLVSGQAGYEQYF
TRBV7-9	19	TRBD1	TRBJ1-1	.	TGTGCCAGCAGCTTCCCGATACAGGGGGTCGTGGACCTGAACACTGAAGCTTTCTTT	CASSFPIQGVVDLNTEAFF
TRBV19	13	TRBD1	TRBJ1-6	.	TGTGCCAGTCGGGACAGGGGAGGGTCACCCCTCCACTTT	CASRDRGGSPLHF
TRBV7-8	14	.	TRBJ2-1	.	TGTGCCAGCAGCTTAGGGGAGACTAGAGATGAGCAGTTCTTC	CASSLGETRDEQFF
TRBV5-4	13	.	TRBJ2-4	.	TGTGCCAGCAGGACCTACGGGGAAAACATTCAGTACTTC	CASRTYGENIQYF
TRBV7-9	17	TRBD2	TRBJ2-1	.	TGTGCCAGCAGCTTAGCTACTAGCGGGAGTACCTACAATGAGCAGTTCTTC	CASSLATSGSTYNEQFF
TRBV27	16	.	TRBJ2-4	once	TGTGCCAGCACCCCTAGGAGGGAATTAGCCAAAAACATTCAGTACTTC	CASTPRRELAKNIQYF
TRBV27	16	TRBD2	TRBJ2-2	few	TGTGCCAGCACCGATCTAGCGGGAGGGCGCACCGGGGAGCTGTTTTTT	CASTDLAGGRTGELFF
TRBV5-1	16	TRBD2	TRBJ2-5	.	TGCGCCAGCAGCTCGCCCCAGCGGGGGGCCCAAGAGACCCAGTACTTC	CASSSPQRGAQETQYF
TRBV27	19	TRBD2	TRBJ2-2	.	TGTGCCACCCAGCAACGTGGGACTAGCGGGAGGGCGAACACCGGGGAGCTGTTTTTT	CATQQRGTSGRANTGELFF
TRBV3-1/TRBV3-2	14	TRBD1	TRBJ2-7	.	TGTGCCAGCAGCCAAGAGGGGACAGGGAACGAGCAGTACTTC	CASSQEGTGNEQYF
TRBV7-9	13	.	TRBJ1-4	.	TGTGCCAGCACCATAAATCCCCGGGAAAAACTGTTTTTT	CASTINPREKLFF
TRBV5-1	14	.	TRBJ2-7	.	TGCGCCAGCAGCTTGGTTGGGTTTAGCGACGAGCAGTACTTC	CASSLVGFSDEQYF
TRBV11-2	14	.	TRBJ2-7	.	TGTGCCAGCAGCTTAGATCAGCCTAGGAACGAGCAGTACTTC	CASSLDQPRNEQYF
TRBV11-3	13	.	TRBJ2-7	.	TGTGCCAGCAGTAGGGGCGGGGACTACGAGCAGTACTTC	CASSRGGDYEQYF
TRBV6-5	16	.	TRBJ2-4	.	TGTGCCAGCAGTTACTCGAGGGCGTGGGGGGACGACATTCAGTACTTC	CASSYSRAWGDDIQYF